These T cell receptor beta chains were read from a single sample in a study of blood T cell repertoires in COVID-19. TCRdb's table, derived via immunoSEQ multiplex PCR, lists solely in-frame clones and lacks some. The table shows hundreds of thousands of clones, with around 82% occurring only once. Sequencing used peripheral blood. Source of these receptors: a human donor in a cohort sampled during active COVID-19. The CDR3 runs from the conserved cysteine through the conserved F or W. The D gene is left open where the match is weak. Size values are once, few and many counts, or a class for expanded clones, and some rows have none.

CDR3,DNA,length,V,D,size,J
CASSEQGATYEQYF,TGTGCCAGCAGTGAACAGGGGGCTACCTACGAGCAGTACTTC,14,TRBV2,TRBD1,-,TRBJ2-7
CASSLRSLAAFTGELFF,TGTGCCAGCAGCTTGCGATCGCTAGCCGCTTTCACCGGGGAGCTGTTTTTT,17,TRBV5-5,-,-,TRBJ2-2
CASSAGQGGSPLHF,TGTGCCAGCAGCGCCGGACAGGGTGGGTCACCCCTCCACTTT,14,TRBV7-9,TRBD1,-,TRBJ1-6
CASIKWGGPQPQHF,TGTGCCAGCATTAAATGGGGGGGGCCACAGCCCCAGCATTTT,14,TRBV6-4,-,-,TRBJ1-5
CASSLALEGRQETQYF,TGTGCCAGCAGCTTAGCGCTGGAGGGCAGACAAGAGACCCAGTACTTC,16,TRBV7-2,-,-,TRBJ2-5
CASRSRGALGEQYF,TGTGCCAGCAGGTCGCGGGGGGCGCTGGGAGAGCAGTACTTC,14,TRBV6-5,TRBD2,-,TRBJ2-7
CATSGANYGYTF,TGTGCCACATCGGGAGCTAACTATGGCTACACCTTC,12,TRBV15,-,once,TRBJ1-2
CASCRETSGGAQNEQFF,TGTGCCAGCTGCCGTGAGACTAGCGGGGGGGCCCAGAATGAGCAGTTCTTC,17,TRBV6-2/TRBV6-3,TRBD2,-,TRBJ2-1
CASSLENYEQYF,TGTGCCAGCAGTTTAGAGAATTACGAGCAGTACTTC,12,TRBV6-2/TRBV6-3,-,-,TRBJ2-7
CASRQRMGLAKDTQYF,TGTGCAAGTCGCCAAAGAATGGGACTAGCGAAAGATACGCAGTATTTT,16,TRBV12-2,-,-,TRBJ2-3
CASSHPFVGGETQYF,TGTGCCAGCAGCCACCCCTTTGTTGGGGGGGAGACCCAGTACTTC,15,TRBV3-1/TRBV3-2,-,-,TRBJ2-5
CASSGATDTQYF,TGTGCCAGCAGTGGGGCTACTGATACGCAGTATTTT,12,TRBV6-2/TRBV6-3,-,once,TRBJ2-3
CASSFGQHSNQPQHF,TGTGCCAGCAGCTTTGGACAGCATAGCAATCAGCCCCAGCATTTT,15,TRBV5-8,-,once,TRBJ1-5
CASSAGRLATSTETQYF,TGTGCCAGCAGCGCAGGCCGTCTAGCGACGTCAACAGAGACCCAGTACTTC,17,TRBV7-2,-,-,TRBJ2-5
CATSRDTGAYGYTF,TGTGCCACCAGCAGAGATACAGGGGCCTATGGCTACACCTTC,14,TRBV15,TRBD1,-,TRBJ1-2
CASSTPGRQGVGGYTF,TGTGCCAGCAGCACCCCCGGTAGACAGGGGGTGGGTGGCTACACCTTC,16,TRBV21-1,-,-,TRBJ1-2
CASSARGNYGYTF,TGTGCCAGCAGTGCGCGGGGTAACTATGGCTACACCTTC,13,TRBV27,-,-,TRBJ1-2
CASSLRDFDNEQFF,TGCGCCAGCAGCCTACGGGACTTCGACAATGAGCAGTTCTTC,14,TRBV5-1,-,-,TRBJ2-1
CATSDTRDLSYRETQYF,TGTGCCACCAGTGATACGCGGGACTTGAGCTACAGAGAGACCCAGTACTTC,17,TRBV24-1,-,-,TRBJ2-5
CASSYRRGQGQGNQPQHF,TGTGCCAGCAGCTATAGGAGAGGTCAGGGACAGGGCAATCAGCCCCAGCATTTT,18,TRBV5-6,TRBD1,-,TRBJ1-5
CASSPGQGYSPLHF,TGTGCCAGCTCACCGGGACAGGGGTATTCACCCCTCCACTTT,14,TRBV18,TRBD1,few,TRBJ1-6
CASSRRALSTDTQYF,TGTGCCAGCAGTCGCAGGGCTCTTAGCACAGATACGCAGTATTTT,15,TRBV27,-,-,TRBJ2-3
CASSSRRDSYEQYF,TGTGCCAGCAGCTCGCGGAGGGACTCCTACGAGCAGTACTTC,14,TRBV7-2,-,-,TRBJ2-7
CASSRAGGPHGYTF,TGTGCCAGCAGCCGGGCAGGGGGGCCCCATGGCTACACCTTC,14,TRBV14,TRBD1,once,TRBJ1-2
CASSLRTGGGPDTQYF,TGTGCCAGCTCGCTCCGGACAGGGGGGGGACCAGATACGCAGTATTTT,16,TRBV18,TRBD1,-,TRBJ2-3
CASSYLTEQGYNEQFF,TGTGCCAGCAGTTACCTCACAGAACAGGGCTACAATGAGCAGTTCTTC,16,TRBV6-5,-,-,TRBJ2-1